One sample yielded the 2 T cell receptor beta chains listed below, sequenced in a study of beta chain features in type 1 diabetes. These receptors lack a known antigen. Expressed TCRB transcripts were sequenced after all isolated RNA was converted to cDNA. Clones were sequenced by immunoSEQ multiplex PCR, and TCRdb holds only the in-frame ones, with some missing. The data hold fewer than 450,000 clones, with about 13% observed a single time. Overall study findings and caveats: In every one of the four CD4+ subsets, TCRB CDR3s were moderately but significantly shorter in Type 1 diabetes patients.

The sequenced material came from naive CD4+ T cells from blood. These receptors were taken from a woman between 18 and 30 years old with type 1 diabetes.

This clone was counted a few times. The chain has TRBV5-1 and TRBJ2-2, with D tentatively TRBD2 (5 bases). V was clipped by 3 bases and J by 6 bases, with 15 bases between them. The CDR3 covers 15 residues. Germline lookup yields CDR1 SGHRS and CDR2 YFSETQ. CDR3 DNA: TGCGCCAGCAGCTCGGGGATAATATCGGCCGGGGAGCTGTTTTTT. Translated: CASSSGIISAGELFF.

The chain combines TRBV30 with TRBJ2-1; 15 bases are a match to TRBD2. Trimming at V came to 1 base and at J to 8 bases, leaving 3 bases not matched to a gene. Germline V lookup: CDR1 GTSNPN, CDR2 SVGIG (reference sequence). The CDR3 totals 15 residues. The CDR3 region has the DNA TGTGCCTGGAGTGAGGGACTAGCGGGAGGAGATGAGCAGTTCTTC. Its protein is CAWSEGLAGGDEQFF.